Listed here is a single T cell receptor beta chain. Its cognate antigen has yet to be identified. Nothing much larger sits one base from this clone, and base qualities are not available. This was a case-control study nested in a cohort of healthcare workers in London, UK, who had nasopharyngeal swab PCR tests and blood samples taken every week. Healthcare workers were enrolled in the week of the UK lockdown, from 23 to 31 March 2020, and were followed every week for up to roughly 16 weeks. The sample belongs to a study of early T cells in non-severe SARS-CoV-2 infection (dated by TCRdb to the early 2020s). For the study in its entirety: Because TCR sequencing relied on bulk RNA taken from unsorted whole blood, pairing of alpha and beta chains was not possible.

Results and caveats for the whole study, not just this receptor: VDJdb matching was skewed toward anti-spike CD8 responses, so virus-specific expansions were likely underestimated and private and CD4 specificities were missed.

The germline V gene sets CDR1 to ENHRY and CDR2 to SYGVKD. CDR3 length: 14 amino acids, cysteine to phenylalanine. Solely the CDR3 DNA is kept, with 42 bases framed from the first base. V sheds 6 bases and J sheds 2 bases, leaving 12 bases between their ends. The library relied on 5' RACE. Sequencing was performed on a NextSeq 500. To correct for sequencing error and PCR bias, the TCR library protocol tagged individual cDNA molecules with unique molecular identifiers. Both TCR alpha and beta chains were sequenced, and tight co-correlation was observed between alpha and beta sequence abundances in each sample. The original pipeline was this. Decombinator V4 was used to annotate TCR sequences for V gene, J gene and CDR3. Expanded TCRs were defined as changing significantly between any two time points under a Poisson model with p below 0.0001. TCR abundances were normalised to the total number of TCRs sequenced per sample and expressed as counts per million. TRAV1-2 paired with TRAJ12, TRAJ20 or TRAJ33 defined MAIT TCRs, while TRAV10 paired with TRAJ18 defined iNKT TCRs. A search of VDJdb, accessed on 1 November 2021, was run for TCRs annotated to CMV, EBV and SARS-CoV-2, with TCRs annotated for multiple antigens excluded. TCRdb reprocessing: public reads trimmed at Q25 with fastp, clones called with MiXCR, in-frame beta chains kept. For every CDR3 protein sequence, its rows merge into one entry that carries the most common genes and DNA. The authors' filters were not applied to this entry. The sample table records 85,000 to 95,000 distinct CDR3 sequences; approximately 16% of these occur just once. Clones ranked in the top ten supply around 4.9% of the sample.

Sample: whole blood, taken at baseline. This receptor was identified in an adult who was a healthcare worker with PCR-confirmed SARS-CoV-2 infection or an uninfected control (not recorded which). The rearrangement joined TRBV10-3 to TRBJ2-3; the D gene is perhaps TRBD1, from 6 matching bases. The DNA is TGTGCCATCAGACAGGGTTCCCTCACAGATACGCAGTATTTT. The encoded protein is CAIRQGSLTDTQYF.